This TCR beta chain was found in a study of control samples from healthy donors and cancer patients. The junction had 16 bases not matched to a gene; V was cut back by 5 bases and J by 5 bases. This CDR3 comprises 17 residues. CDR1 PRHDT and CDR2 FYEKMQ come from the germline V gene (reference sequence). Repertoires were generated with immunoSEQ multiplex PCR, while TCRdb's copy carries only in-frame clones and drops some. The table records some 97,000 clones, 87% of them present only once. Sequencing was performed on blood. The chain is built from TRBV13 and TRBJ1-1, with 8 bases fitting TRBD1. The receptor comes from a woman aged 50 to 60 in good health. CDR3 protein: CASSRREKTGGETEAFF. The CDR3 DNA follows: TGTGCCAGCAGCCGACGAGAAAAAACAGGGGGGGAAACTGAAGCTTTCTTT.